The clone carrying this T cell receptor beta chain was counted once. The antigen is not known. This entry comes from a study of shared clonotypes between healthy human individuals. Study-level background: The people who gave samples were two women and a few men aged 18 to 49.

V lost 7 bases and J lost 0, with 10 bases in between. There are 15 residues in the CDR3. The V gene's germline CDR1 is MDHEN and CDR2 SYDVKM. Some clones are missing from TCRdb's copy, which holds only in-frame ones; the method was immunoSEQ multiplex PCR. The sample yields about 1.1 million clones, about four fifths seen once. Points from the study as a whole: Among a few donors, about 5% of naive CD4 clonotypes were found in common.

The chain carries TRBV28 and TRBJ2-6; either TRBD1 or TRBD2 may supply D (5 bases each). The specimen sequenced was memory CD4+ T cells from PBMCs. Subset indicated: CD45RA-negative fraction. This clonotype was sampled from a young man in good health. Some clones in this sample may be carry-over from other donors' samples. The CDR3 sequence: CASTPRGSGANVLTF. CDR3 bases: TGTGCCAGCACCCCGAGGGGCTCTGGGGCCAACGTCCTGACTTTC.